A selection of T cell receptor beta chains follows, all from one sample in a study of OX40 agonist ivuxolimab in advanced cancers. Sequenced by immunoSEQ multiplex PCR; TCRdb stores in-frame clones only, minus some. Of more than 45,000 clones listed, around 89% were seen once; the top ten hold about 12%. Sample: CD4+ or CD8+ T cells sorted from blood, taken in a trial of the OX40 agonist ivuxolimab. These receptors were obtained from an adult with an advanced solid tumor such as melanoma, head and neck, liver or kidney cancer. Each CDR3 is given with its conserved first and last residue. Each record gives: D gene, V gene, J gene, CDR3 DNA, CDR3 protein. A D gene is named only where the DNA matches it firmly.

NA,TRBV19,TRBJ2-1,TGTGCCAGTAGTCCCATCCAGCGGGCCTACGGAGGCTCCTACAATGAGCAGTTCTTC,CASSPIQRAYGGSYNEQFF
NA,TRBV28,TRBJ2-7,TGTGCCACCTCGCCCCCTGGGACTGTTGGGTACGAGCAGTACTTC,CATSPPGTVGYEQYF
TRBD1,TRBV6-5,TRBJ1-2,TGTGCCAGCAGTTCCGGGACAGGGTACTATGGCTACACCTTC,CASSSGTGYYGYTF
NA,TRBV2,TRBJ2-2,TGTGCCAGCAGTGAAGCCAGAGGAGGGGCCGGGGAGCTGTTTTTT,CASSEARGGAGELFF
NA,TRBV6-5,TRBJ2-7,TGTGCCAGCAGCCCAATTGGAAATTCCTACGAGCAGTACTTC,CASSPIGNSYEQYF
NA,TRBV7-9,TRBJ2-5,TGTGCCAGCAGCTTACTAAGGGGGGCGAAGACCCAGTACTTC,CASSLLRGAKTQYF
NA,TRBV4-1,TRBJ1-1,TGCGCCAGCAGCTTTCCAGGGTTGAACACTGAAGCTTTCTTT,CASSFPGLNTEAFF
NA,TRBV7-9,TRBJ1-1,TGTGCCAGCAGCTTAGTATATGTGGCGGGCACTGAAGCTTTCTTT,CASSLVYVAGTEAFF
NA,TRBV2,TRBJ2-7,TGTGCCAGCAGTGGAGCAGGTTACGAGCAGTACTTC,CASSGAGYEQYF
TRBD1,TRBV18,TRBJ2-7,TGTGCCAGCTCACTGACTTCCGGGGACAGGGAGATCTACGAGCAGTACTTC,CASSLTSGDREIYEQYF
NA,TRBV7-9,TRBJ2-1,TGTGCCAGCAGCTTGGCTGGTCTGTCCCCAAGGCGGTTCTTC,CASSLAGLSPRRFF
NA,TRBV2,TRBJ1-3,TGTGCCAGCAGGTCAGGGAGGAACACCATATATTTT,CASRSGRNTIYF
NA,TRBV4-2,TRBJ2-3,TGTGCCAGCAGCCAAGGAAAGGTGACAGATACGCAGTATTTT,CASSQGKVTDTQYF
NA,TRBV27,TRBJ2-3,TGTGCCAGCAGTCCCCGTCCGATGGCTGCGCAGTATTTT,CASSPRPMAAQYF
TRBD1,TRBV13,TRBJ1-3,TGTGCCAGCAGCAAATCCCGACAGGGTTTGACAAACACCATATATTTT,CASSKSRQGLTNTIYF
NA,TRBV6-1,TRBJ1-5,TGTGCCAGCAAACAAGGAAGGACCAGCAATCAGCCCCAGCATTTT,CASKQGRTSNQPQHF
NA,TRBV14,TRBJ2-1,TGTGCCAGCAGTCGACCGCCGATTCCCTACAATGAGCAGTTCTTC,CASSRPPIPYNEQFF
TRBD2,TRBV19,TRBJ2-2,TGTGCCTCTCGGGGACTAGCGGGATACGGAGGGGAGCTGTTTTTT,CASRGLAGYGGELFF
TRBD2,TRBV27,TRBJ2-3,TGTGCCAGCAGCCGCGCCCTAGCGGGAGGCGTTGATACGCAGTATTTT,CASSRALAGGVDTQYF
TRBD2,TRBV2,TRBJ2-7,TGTGCCAGCAGTGACCTAGCGGGAGAATTCGGCGAGCAGTACTTC,CASSDLAGEFGEQYF
NA,TRBV5-6,TRBJ2-1,TGTGCCAGCAGCTTGGGGGGACCAATAGGGCAGTTCTTC,CASSLGGPIGQFF
NA,TRBV21-1,TRBJ2-6,TGTGCCAGCATCCCGACAGGGGGCCTTTCTGGGGCCAACGTCCTGACTTTC,CASIPTGGLSGANVLTF
NA,TRBV5-5,TRBJ1-1,TGTGCCAGCAGCTTGAAGTTGGAAAAAAGGAACACTGAAGCTTTCTTT,CASSLKLEKRNTEAFF